This section outlines one TCR beta chain sequence together with its context. Its antigen is undetermined. The treatment here: around 19 received Ad26.COV2.S at low or high dose, single or two shots; roughly five received placebo; per-sample allocation not given. Vaccine and placebo recipients were sampled on day 63 after the first injection. The donor was a Boston adult aged 18-55 years. TCRdb keeps only in-frame clones here, not all; method: immunoSEQ multiplex PCR. The sample shows 380,000 or so clones, less than 90% of them seen only once. V gave up 2 bases and J gave up 1 base, with 10 bases separating them. This CDR3 comprises 15 residues. CDR1 MNHNY and CDR2 SVGAGI come from the germline V gene (reference sequence). This entry is derived from a study of Ad26.COV2.S vaccination and SARS-CoV-2 variants. The wider study: COV1001, an Ad26.COV2.S trial, supplied this vaccine-arm donor. Study findings and constraints: Placebo and vaccine recipients had non-spike TCR breadth that was similar.

This chain links TRBV6-6 with TRBJ2-3; a weak D match, TRBD2 (6 bases). The clonotype originates from a person between 18 and 65 years old who received the Ad26.COV2.S COVID-19 vaccine or a placebo. The specimen comprised peripheral blood, sampled in a trial of Ad26.COV2.S vaccine versus placebo. In nucleotides, the CDR3 is TGTGCCAGCAGTTACGGGGCTAGCGGCACAGATACGCAGTATTTT. This gives the protein CASSYGASGTDTQYF.